The clone carrying this T cell receptor beta chain was counted ten times or more. The antigen is not known. This sample stems from a study of CD8 T cells in ankylosing spondylitis. General study points: Among TCR beta sequences, a motif of under ten highly homologous variants appeared characteristic of ankylosing spondylitis blood. With a CD8+ phenotype, disease-linked clones were relatively rare in peripheral blood. Earlier studies detected some motif variants in reactive arthritis synovial fluid and blood.

Scientists made TCR beta libraries using quantitative 5'-RACE with molecular barcodes. TCRdb re-called the 5' RACE reads with MiXCR, one entry per CDR3 protein. The table lists 200,000 to 300,000 distinct CDR3 sequences, around 9.1% of them singletons. V lost 4 bases to trimming and J lost 2 bases, with 12 bases between them. Looked up from germline, CDR1 is SGHVS and CDR2 is FQNEAQ. The CDR3 totals 14 residues. The receptor comes from a male donor with ankylosing spondylitis or in good health (not recorded which). Input material: blood, either unsorted or a sorted T cell fraction (not recorded which). The chain joins TRBV7-8 to TRBJ2-7; D tentatively fits TRBD1 or TRBD2 (5 bases each). The CDR3 DNA reads TGTGCCAGCAGCTCACGGGACCCGCCCTACGAGCAGTACTTC. Encoded protein: CASSSRDPPYEQYF.